This note documents a single T cell receptor beta chain sequence. The record originates from a study of T cell changes during pregnancy in multiple sclerosis. The germline V gene has CDR1 SGHRS and CDR2 YFSETQ. The CDR3 is made up of 14 amino acids. V dropped 6 bases and J dropped 4 bases, with 16 bases sitting between them. Produced via immunoSEQ multiplex PCR; TCRdb's table is partial and in-frame only. Found here are roughly 43,000 clones, about 93% of them singletons; the top ten hold around 0.64%. The chain employs TRBV5-1 and TRBJ2-5; a weak D match, TRBD2 (6 bases). This clonotype originated in a female donor with multiple sclerosis, enrolled in a pregnancy study. Sequencing used CD4+ T cells from peripheral blood mononuclear cells, obtained in the third trimester of pregnancy. The CDR3 sequence is CASTQSPGAETQYF. CDR3 nucleotide sequence: TGCGCCAGCACCCAATCGCCGGGAGCAGAGACCCAGTACTTC.